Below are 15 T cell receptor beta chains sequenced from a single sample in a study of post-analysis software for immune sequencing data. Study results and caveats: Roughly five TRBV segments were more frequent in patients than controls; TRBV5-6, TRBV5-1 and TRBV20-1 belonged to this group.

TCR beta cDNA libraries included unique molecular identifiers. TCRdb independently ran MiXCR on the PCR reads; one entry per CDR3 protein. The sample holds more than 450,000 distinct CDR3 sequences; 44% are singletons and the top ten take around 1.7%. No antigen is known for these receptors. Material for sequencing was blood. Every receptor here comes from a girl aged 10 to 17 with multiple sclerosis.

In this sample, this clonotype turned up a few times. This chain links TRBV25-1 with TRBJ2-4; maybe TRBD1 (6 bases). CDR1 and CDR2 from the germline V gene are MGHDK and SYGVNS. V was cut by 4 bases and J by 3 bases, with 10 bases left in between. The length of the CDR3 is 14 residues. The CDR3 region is CASSGTGFKNIQYF. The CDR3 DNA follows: TGTGCCAGCAGTGGTACAGGGTTCAAAAACATTCAGTACTTC.

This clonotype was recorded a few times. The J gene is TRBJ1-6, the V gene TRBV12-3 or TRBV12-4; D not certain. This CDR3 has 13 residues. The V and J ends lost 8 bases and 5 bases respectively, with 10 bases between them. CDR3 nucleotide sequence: TGTGCCAGCCTCGCACAGAATAATTCACCCCTCCACTTT. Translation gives CASLAQNNSPLHF.

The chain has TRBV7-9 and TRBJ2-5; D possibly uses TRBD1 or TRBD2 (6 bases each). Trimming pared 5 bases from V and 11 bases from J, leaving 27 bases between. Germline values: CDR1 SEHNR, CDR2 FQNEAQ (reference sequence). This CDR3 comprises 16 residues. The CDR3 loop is CASSPYRGPEDNEQYF. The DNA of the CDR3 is TGTGCCAGCAGCCCGTACCGGGGGCCTGAGGATAATGAGCAGTACTTC. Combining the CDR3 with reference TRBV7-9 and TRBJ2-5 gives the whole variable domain DTGVSQNPRHKITKRGQNVTFRCDPISEHNRLYWYRQTLGQGPEFLTYFQNEAQLEKSRLLSDRFSAERPKGSFSTLEIQRTEQGDSAMYLCASSPYRGPEDNEQYFGPGTRLLVL.

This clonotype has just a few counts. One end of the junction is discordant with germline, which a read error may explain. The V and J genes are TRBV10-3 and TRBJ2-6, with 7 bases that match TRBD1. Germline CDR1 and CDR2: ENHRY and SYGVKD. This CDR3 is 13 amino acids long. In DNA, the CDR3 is TGTGCCATCCAGGGAGAGGGGGCCAACGTCCCGACTTTC. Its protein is CAIQGEGANVPTF.

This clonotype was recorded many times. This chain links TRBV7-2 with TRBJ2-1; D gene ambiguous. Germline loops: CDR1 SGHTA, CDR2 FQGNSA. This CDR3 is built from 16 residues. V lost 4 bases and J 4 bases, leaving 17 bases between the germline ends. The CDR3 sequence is CASSSVGLGSYNEQFF. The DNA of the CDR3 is TGTGCCAGCAGCTCAGTGGGCCTCGGGTCATACAATGAGCAGTTCTTC.

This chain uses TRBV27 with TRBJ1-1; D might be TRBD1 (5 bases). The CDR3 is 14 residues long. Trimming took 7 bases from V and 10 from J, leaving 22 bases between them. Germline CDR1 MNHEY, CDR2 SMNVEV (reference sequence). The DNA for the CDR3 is TGTGCCAGCACCCCGAGGCTTGGGGACGGAGGAGCTTTCTTT. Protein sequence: CASTPRLGDGGAFF.

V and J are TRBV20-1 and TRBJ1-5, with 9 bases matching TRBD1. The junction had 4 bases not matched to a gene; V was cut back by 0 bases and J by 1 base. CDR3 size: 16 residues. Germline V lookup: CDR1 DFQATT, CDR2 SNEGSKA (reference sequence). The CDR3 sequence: CSARDWGTGSNQPQHF. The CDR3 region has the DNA TGCAGTGCTAGAGATTGGGGGACAGGGAGCAATCAGCCCCAGCATTTT.

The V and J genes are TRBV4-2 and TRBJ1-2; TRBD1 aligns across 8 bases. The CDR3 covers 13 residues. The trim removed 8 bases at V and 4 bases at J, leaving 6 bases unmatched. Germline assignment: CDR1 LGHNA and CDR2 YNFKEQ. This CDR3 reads CASGGTGGYGYTF. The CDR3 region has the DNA TGTGCCAGCGGAGGGACAGGCGGCTATGGCTACACCTTC.

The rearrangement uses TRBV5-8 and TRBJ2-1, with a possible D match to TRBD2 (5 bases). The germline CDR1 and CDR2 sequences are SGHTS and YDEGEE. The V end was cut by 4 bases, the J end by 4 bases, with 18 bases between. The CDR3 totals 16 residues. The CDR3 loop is CASSPPEADLYNEQFF. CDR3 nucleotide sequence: TGTGCCAGCAGCCCCCCGGAAGCGGATCTTTACAATGAGCAGTTCTTC. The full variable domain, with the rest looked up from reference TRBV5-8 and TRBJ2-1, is EAGVTQSPTHLIKTRGQQATLRCSPISGHTSVYWYQQALGLGLQFLLWYDEGEERNRGNFPPRFSGRQFPNYSSELNVNALELEDSALYLCASSPPEADLYNEQFFGPGTRLTVL.

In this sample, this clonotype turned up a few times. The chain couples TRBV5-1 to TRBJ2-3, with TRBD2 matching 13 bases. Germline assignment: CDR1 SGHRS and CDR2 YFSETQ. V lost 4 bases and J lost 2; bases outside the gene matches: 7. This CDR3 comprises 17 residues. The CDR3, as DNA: TGCGCCAGCAGCCCGGGGGGGACTAGCGGGGTCACAGATACGCAGTATTTT. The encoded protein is CASSPGGTSGVTDTQYF.

The CDR3 loop is CASSPQGRGWKEKLFF. For the CDR3, the DNA is TGTGCCAGCAGTCCACAGGGGAGAGGCTGGAAAGAAAAACTGTTTTTT. This rearrangement joins TRBV6-6 to TRBJ1-4; TRBD1 aligns across 7 bases. Per the germline V gene, CDR1 is MNHNY and CDR2 is SVGAGI (reference sequence). This CDR3 region has 16 residues. V lost 5 bases, J lost 8 bases, and 14 bases stayed unmatched.

DNA for the CDR3: TGCAGTGCTAGACCCATTTTATTAGCGGGGAAGAGTATGGAGCAGTTCTTC. Encoded protein: CSARPILLAGKSMEQFF. The chain carries TRBV20-1 and TRBJ2-1; 8 bases are shared with TRBD2. J gave up 10 bases and V 2 bases, and 19 bases lay outside the gene matches. Germline V gene data show CDR1 as DFQATT and CDR2 as SNEGSKA (reference sequence). The CDR3 sequence is 17 residues long.

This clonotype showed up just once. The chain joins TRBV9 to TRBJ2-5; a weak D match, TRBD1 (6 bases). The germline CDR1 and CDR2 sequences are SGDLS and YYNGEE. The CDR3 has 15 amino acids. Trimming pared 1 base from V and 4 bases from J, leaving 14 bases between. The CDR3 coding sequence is TGTGCCAGCAGCGTATCGGGGCAGACAGGAGAGACCCAGTACTTC. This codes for CASSVSGQTGETQYF. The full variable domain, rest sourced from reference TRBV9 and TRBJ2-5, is DSGVTQTPKHLITATGQRVTLRCSPRSGDLSVYWYQQSLDQGLQFLIQYYNGEERAKGNILERFSAQQFPDLHSELNLSSLELGDSALYFCASSVSGQTGETQYFGPGTRLLVL.

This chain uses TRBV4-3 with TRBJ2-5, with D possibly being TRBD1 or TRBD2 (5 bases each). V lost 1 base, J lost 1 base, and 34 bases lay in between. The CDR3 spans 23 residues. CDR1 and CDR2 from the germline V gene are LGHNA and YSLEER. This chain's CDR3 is CASSQAPAYGTGIGFGRQETQYF. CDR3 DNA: TGCGCCAGCAGCCAAGCTCCAGCGTACGGGACCGGAATAGGGTTCGGTCGCCAAGAGACCCAGTACTTC.

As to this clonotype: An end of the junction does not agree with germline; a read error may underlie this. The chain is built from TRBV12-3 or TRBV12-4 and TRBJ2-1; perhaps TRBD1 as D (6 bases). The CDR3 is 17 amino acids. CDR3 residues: CASSPQDFMLRDNGQFF. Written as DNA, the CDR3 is TGTGCCAGCAGTCCCCAGGACTTCATGTTACGGGACAATGGGCAGTTCTTC.